Following are 27 T cell receptor beta chains from one sample sequenced in a study of cytomegalovirus exposure and HLA in healthy donors. PCR involved 60 Vbeta and 13 Jbeta primers. The data were produced by immunoSEQ multiplex PCR, yet TCRdb's version contains in-frame clones alone and is incomplete. Found here are 110,000 or so clones, 70% to 90% of them singletons; the top ten hold more than 1.5%. The specimen was PBMCs. These receptors came from a middle-aged man in good health and CMV-seronegative.

The chain recombines TRBV11-2 with TRBJ1-2, with D possibly matching TRBD1 (6 bases). Germline V gene lookup returns CDR1 SGHAT and CDR2 FQNNGV. The CDR3 consists of 12 residues. Trimming took 5 bases from V and 9 from J, leaving 13 bases between them. The CDR3 region is CASSMPQGRYTF. In DNA, the CDR3 is TGTGCCAGCAGCATGCCCCAGGGGCGCTACACCTTC.

The V call is TRBV5-4, the J call TRBJ2-5, with D unresolved. V was shortened by 7 bases and J by 1 base, with 8 bases between the two germline ends. This CDR3 contains 12 residues. CDR1 and CDR2 from the germline V gene are SGHNT and YYREEE (reference sequence). CDR3 loop: CASGRSQETQYF. CDR3 bases: TGTGCCAGCGGCCGGAGCCAAGAGACCCAGTACTTC.

V gene TRBV7-9 combines with J gene TRBJ1-4, with a weak D call TRBD1 (6 bases). The CDR3 contains 15 residues. Looked up from germline, CDR1 is SEHNR and CDR2 is FQNEAQ (reference sequence). V lost 5 bases, J lost 8 bases, and 18 bases lay in between. The CDR3 sequence is CASSAQGNPNEKLFF. Here the CDR3 DNA reads TGTGCCAGCAGCGCCCAGGGGAATCCCAACGAAAAACTGTTTTTT.

CDR3 protein: CASSHRETAYEQYF. The CDR3 DNA is TGTGCCAGCAGCCATAGAGAGACAGCATACGAGCAGTACTTC. J is TRBJ2-7 and V is TRBV13; a possible D gene is TRBD1 (5 bases). Trimming shortened V by 5 bases and J by 4 bases, and 15 bases separated the two germline ends. CDR3 length: 14 amino acids. CDR1 and CDR2 (germline): PRHDT, FYEKMQ (reference sequence).

The chain links TRBV6-4 to TRBJ2-5; D call uncertain. Germline assignment: CDR1 MRHNA and CDR2 SNTAGT. V lost 5 bases and J lost 7, with 5 bases in between. The CDR3 is made up of 10 amino acids. The DNA for the CDR3 is TGTGCCAGCAGTCCCTCGACCCAGTACTTC. This gives the protein CASSPSTQYF.

J is TRBJ2-7 and V is TRBV7-2; the match to TRBD2 covers 7 bases. The trim removed 0 bases at V and 6 bases at J, leaving 2 bases unmatched. The CDR3 is made up of 13 amino acids. The germline V gene encodes CDR1 SGHTA and CDR2 FQGNSA. The CDR3 DNA sequence: TGTGCCAGCAGCTTAGCGGGGGGGAGCGAGCAGTACTTC. It is translated as CASSLAGGSEQYF.

Comments on this clone: Sequence at one end of the junction differs from germline and may be a read error. The rearrangement joins TRBV27 to TRBJ1-4; 7 nucleotides match TRBD1. The CDR3 is made up of 15 amino acids. Germline V gene lookup returns CDR1 MNHEY and CDR2 SMNVEV (reference sequence). CDR3 coding DNA: TGTGCCGGCAGTCCACTACCGACAGGGCCAGAAAAACTGTTTTTT. It yields the protein CAGSPLPTGPEKLFF.

The chain combines TRBV28 with TRBJ2-7; maybe TRBD2 (6 bases). The CDR3 totals 15 residues. Germline CDR1 reads MDHEN; CDR2 reads SYDVKM. V was cut by 6 bases and J by 0 bases, with 15 bases left in between. The CDR3 here is CASRRRDVNSYEQYF. The CDR3 DNA sequence: TGTGCCAGCAGGAGGAGGGACGTAAACTCCTACGAGCAGTACTTC.

The chain recombines TRBV23-1 with TRBJ2-1, with 7 bases lining up with TRBD2. TRBV23-1 is an open reading frame whose function is uncertain. CDR3 length: 18 amino acids. J was trimmed by 7 bases and V by 2 bases; bases with no gene match: 17. The CDR3 DNA follows: TGCGCCAGCAGTCAAACACCAGCGGGAAGAGGTTTTATGAATGAGCAGTTCTTC. Its protein is CASSQTPAGRGFMNEQFF.

The V call is TRBV28, the J call TRBJ1-1; D gene unclear. The CDR3 sequence is 11 residues long. Germline loops: CDR1 MDHEN, CDR2 SYDVKM. V was pared by 10 bases and J by 5 bases, with 11 bases between. CDR3 in DNA: TGTGCCACCCACCTTCGGACTGAAGCTTTCTTT. Translation gives CATHLRTEAFF.

The chain has TRBV9 and TRBJ2-1; TRBD1 aligns across 7 bases. V was pared by 6 bases and J by 7 bases, with 10 bases of the junction left unmatched. This CDR3 is 14 amino acids long. CDR1 and CDR2 (germline): SGDLS, YYNGEE. The CDR3 DNA reads TGTGCCAGCACCCCAGGGGGTCGAGAAAATGAGCAGTTCTTC. Protein: CASTPGGRENEQFF.

This chain uses TRBV7-3 with TRBJ2-7; unclear D gene. The CDR3 runs to 12 residues. Per germline, CDR1 SGHTA and CDR2 FQGTGA. Trimming took 1 base from V and 5 from J, leaving 6 bases between them. The chain's CDR3 is CASSLNSNEQYF. CDR3 coding DNA: TGTGCCAGCAGCTTAAACTCGAACGAGCAGTACTTC.

This sequence joins TRBV5-1 and TRBJ1-2, with D possibly TRBD1 on 6 matching bases. CDR1 and CDR2 from the germline V gene are SGHRS and YFSETQ. Trimming took 3 bases from V and 6 from J, leaving 30 bases between them. The CDR3 contains 19 residues. The CDR3 region has the DNA TGCGCCAGCAGCTCGGAATCGTTACCCACAGGGACGATCTTCCATGGCTACACCTTC. Translation: CASSSESLPTGTIFHGYTF.

This chain links TRBV28 with TRBJ2-7, with 11 bases that match TRBD1. Trimming removed 5 bases from V and 3 bases from J; junction bases left unmatched: 3. Germline lookup yields CDR1 MDHEN and CDR2 SYDVKM. This CDR3 is 14 amino acids long. The CDR3 bases are TGTGCCAGCAGTGCCGGGACAGGGGGCTACGAGCAGTACTTC. It is translated as CASSAGTGGYEQYF.

This sequence joins TRBV5-5 and TRBJ2-1; a weak D match, TRBD2 (5 bases). V lost 2 bases, J lost 2 bases, and 11 bases lay in between. The CDR3 has 15 residues. Germline V gene lookup returns CDR1 SGHKS and CDR2 YYEKEE (reference sequence). For the CDR3, the DNA is TGTGCCAGCAGCTTTTCAATCGGGACCTACAATGAGCAGTTCTTC. Translation: CASSFSIGTYNEQFF.

The CDR3 is CASSLQGDDYGYTF. DNA for the CDR3: TGTGCCAGCAGCTTACAGGGCGACGACTATGGCTACACCTTC. The V gene is TRBV7-2, the J gene TRBJ1-2; tentative D call: TRBD1 (5 bases). The V gene's germline CDR1 is SGHTA and CDR2 FQGNSA. Trimming stripped 2 bases from V and 3 bases from J, with 10 bases between. The CDR3 consists of 14 residues.

V gene TRBV5-4 combines with J gene TRBJ2-6; no firm D call. Germline V CDR1 and CDR2: SGHNT, YYREEE (reference sequence). This CDR3 region has 15 residues. V was shortened by 5 bases and J by 0 bases, with 9 bases between the two germline ends. The CDR3 spells CASSSPSSGANVLTF. The CDR3 region has the DNA TGTGCCAGCAGTTCGCCGAGCTCTGGGGCCAACGTCCTGACTTTC.

The rearrangement joins TRBV19 to TRBJ2-3; TRBD1 agrees at 8 bases. Germline CDR1 is LNHDA and CDR2 is SQIVND (reference sequence). This CDR3 comprises 13 residues. With 7 bases clipped from V and 1 base from J, the junction kept 1 base outside the gene matches. The CDR3 coding sequence is TGTGCCAGTAAGGGACAGGGCACAGATACGCAGTATTTT. It codes for CASKGQGTDTQYF.

The rearrangement links TRBV5-6 to TRBJ1-1, with D possibly TRBD1 on 6 matching bases. Germline V gene data show CDR1 as SGHDT and CDR2 as YYEEEE. V lost 2 bases and J lost 4, with 21 bases in between. CDR3 size: 17 residues. As DNA, the CDR3 is TGTGCCAGCAGCTTAGGGGGTATCGGGGCCCGGGGCACTGAAGCTTTCTTT. This codes for CASSLGGIGARGTEAFF. Complete variable domain (other parts from reference TRBV5-6 and TRBJ1-1): DAGVTQSPTHLIKTRGQQVTLRCSPKSGHDTVSWYQQALGQGPQFIFQYYEEEERQRGNFPDRFSGHQFPNYSSELNVNALLLGDSALYLCASSLGGIGARGTEAFFGQGTRLTVV.

This clone was counted only a few times. This chain uses TRBV10-2 with TRBJ1-1; no clear D gene. Trimming took off 2 bases at V and 7 bases at J, with 8 bases between the two ends. The length of the CDR3 is 12 residues. Germline assignment: CDR1 WSHSY and CDR2 SAAADI. CDR3 in amino acids: CASSEAGGEAFF. For the CDR3, the DNA is TGCGCCAGCAGTGAGGCAGGTGGTGAAGCTTTCTTT.

The chain links TRBV9 to TRBJ2-7, with TRBD2 identical over 8 bases. The germline gives CDR1 SGDLS, CDR2 YYNGEE. The CDR3 has 15 residues. The V segment lost 1 base and the J segment 5 bases; nucleotides outside the gene matches: 8. This CDR3 is CASSVTTGLVNEQYF. CDR3 in DNA: TGTGCCAGCAGCGTAACAACGGGACTAGTCAACGAGCAGTACTTC. The full variable domain, its missing parts supplied by reference TRBV9 and TRBJ2-7, is DSGVTQTPKHLITATGQRVTLRCSPRSGDLSVYWYQQSLDQGLQFLIQYYNGEERAKGNILERFSAQQFPDLHSELNLSSLELGDSALYFCASSVTTGLVNEQYFGPGTRLTVT.

This sequence joins TRBV6-5 and TRBJ1-1, with D possibly matching TRBD1 (5 bases). This CDR3 is built from 15 residues. Trimming shortened V by 5 bases and J by 6 bases, and 19 bases separated the two germline ends. CDR1 and CDR2 from the germline V gene are MNHEY and SVGAGI. DNA for the CDR3: TGTGCCAGCAGTCGAAGACAGCCCCAGGCCGCTGAAGCTTTCTTT. Its translation is CASSRRQPQAAEAFF.

This clone was recorded only once. V gene TRBV11-2 combines with J gene TRBJ1-2; no clear D. V lost 3 bases and J 6 bases, leaving 8 bases between the germline ends. The CDR3 is made up of 12 amino acids. Germline V gene sequence: CDR1 SGHAT, CDR2 FQNNGV. The CDR3: CASSFEGNGYTF. The CDR3 DNA is TGTGCCAGCAGCTTTGAGGGAAATGGCTACACCTTC. The entire variable domain, with the rest obtained from reference TRBV11-2 and TRBJ1-2, is as follows: EAGVAQSPRYKIIEKRQSVAFWCNPISGHATLYWYQQILGQGPKLLIQFQNNGVVDDSQLPKDRFSAERLKGVDSTLKIQPAKLEDSAVYLCASSFEGNGYTFGSGTRLTVV.

This clone appeared once. The chain is built from TRBV7-9 and TRBJ2-5; possible D gene TRBD2, 5 bases. V dropped 5 bases and J dropped 0 bases, with 10 bases sitting between them. The CDR3 consists of 14 residues. Germline loops: CDR1 SEHNR, CDR2 FQNEAQ (reference sequence). The DNA for the CDR3 is TGTGCCAGCAGCCTGGGAGCGTACCAAGAGACCCAGTACTTC. Translating gives CASSLGAYQETQYF.

The rearrangement joins TRBV19 to TRBJ1-3; D not certain. With 6 bases removed from V and 0 bases from J, the gap between germline ends came to 9 bases. The length of the CDR3 is 14 residues. Per the germline V gene, CDR1 is LNHDA and CDR2 is SQIVND (reference sequence). The DNA of the CDR3 is TGTGCCAGTAGCTCCCCGGGCTCTGGAAACACCATATATTTT. Translated, it gives CASSSPGSGNTIYF.

This clone has only one observation. This chain joins TRBV21-1 and TRBJ1-1; no DNA check was done on the table's D call, TRBD1. TRBV21-1 is assigned pseudogene status. This CDR3 region has 16 residues. For the CDR3, the DNA is TGTGCCAGCAGCACGTATACCGGGACAGGGAACACTGAAGCTTTCTTT. Translation: CASSTYTGTGNTEAFF.

The V call is TRBV5-1, the J call TRBJ2-2, with TRBD2 matching 11 bases. The CDR3 covers 19 residues. Looked up from germline, CDR1 is SGHRS and CDR2 is YFSETQ. The ends lost 3 bases at V and 4 bases at J; junction bases unmatched: 14. In nucleotides, the CDR3 is TGCGCCAGCAGCTATGGTCCGACTAGCGGGGAAGGGCGCACCGGGGAGCTGTTTTTT. It translates to CASSYGPTSGEGRTGELFF.